These 28 T cell receptor beta chains came from one sample sequenced in a study of blood T cell repertoires in COVID-19. Clones were sequenced by immunoSEQ multiplex PCR, and TCRdb holds only the in-frame ones, with some missing. The sample has roughly 250,000 clones; 83% are singletons. The sequencing sample was made of PBMCs or T cells enriched from blood (not recorded which). Receptors originate from a woman between 40 and 55 years old who had been exposed to COVID-19.

The CDR3 region is CASSYAGQSNQPQHF. The DNA for the CDR3 is TGTGCCAGCAGTTACGCGGGACAGAGTAATCAGCCCCAGCATTTT. This chain uses TRBV6-2 or TRBV6-3 with TRBJ1-5, with 7 bases fitting TRBD1. Germline V gives CDR1 MNHEY, CDR2 SVGEGT. The junction had 5 bases not matched to a gene; V was cut back by 2 bases and J by 4 bases. The CDR3 is 15 residues long.

Comment on this clone: One junction end disagrees with the germline gene, perhaps due to a read error. V and J are TRBV2 and TRBJ1-2, with no clear D. The CDR3 loop spans 8 amino acids. Germline V lookup: CDR1 SNHLY, CDR2 FYNNEI. The CDR3 DNA reads as TGTGCCAGCTCTCACTCGGGCTTC. This encodes CASSHSGF.

The rearrangement links TRBV29-1 to TRBJ1-2; D perhaps matches TRBD1 (6 bases). This CDR3 has 14 residues. Germline CDR1 and CDR2: SQVTM and ANQGSEA. V was cut by 0 bases and J by 4 bases, with 12 bases left in between. The CDR3 reads CSVEDHREGYGYTF. The CDR3 coding sequence is TGCAGCGTTGAAGATCACAGGGAGGGCTATGGCTACACCTTC.

There are a few counts of this clone. V and J are TRBV6-2 or TRBV6-3 and TRBJ1-1; 7 bases are a match to TRBD1. Trimming removed 0 bases from V and 4 bases from J; junction bases left unmatched: 11. The CDR3 sequence is 17 residues long. Germline CDR1 is MNHEY and CDR2 is SVGEGT. DNA of the CDR3: TGTGCCAGCAGTTACTCTGGAAAGGGGGCCTGGGGCACTGAAGCTTTCTTT. Translation: CASSYSGKGAWGTEAFF.

This clone was picked up a small number of times. This chain uses TRBV12-3 or TRBV12-4 with TRBJ1-2; D may be TRBD1 (6 bases). The CDR3 extends over 13 amino acids. V dropped 6 bases and J dropped 4 bases, with 12 bases sitting between them. The CDR3 DNA follows: TGTGCCAGCAGCAGAGGGGGGGGCTATGGCTACACCTTC. It codes for CASSRGGGYGYTF.

This clone was seen a few times. The chain couples TRBV6-4 to TRBJ1-1; D is possibly TRBD1 (6 bases). The CDR3 is 15 amino acids. The germline V gene has CDR1 MRHNA and CDR2 SNTAGT. Trimming took 6 bases from V and 6 from J, leaving 20 bases between them. CDR3 loop: CASSVGTSGDAEAFF. CDR3 nucleotides: TGTGCCAGCAGCGTGGGTACGTCAGGGGACGCTGAAGCTTTCTTT.

The CDR3 coding sequence is TGTGCCAGTGGGACAGGGTATGAAAAACTGTTTTTT. Translating gives CASGTGYEKLFF. The V and J genes are TRBV28 and TRBJ1-4; TRBD1 matches 9 bases. This CDR3 comprises 12 residues. Germline CDR1 is MDHEN and CDR2 is SYDVKM. With 9 bases clipped from V and 6 bases from J, the junction kept 2 bases outside the gene matches.

This sequence joins TRBV18 and TRBJ2-5; 7 bases line up with TRBD2. The CDR3 sequence is 15 residues long. Trimming at V came to 6 bases and at J to 0 bases, leaving 7 bases not matched to a gene. Germline V gene data show CDR1 as KGHSH and CDR2 as LQKENI. CDR3: CASSTTSWYQETQYF. The CDR3, as DNA: TGTGCCAGCTCTACGACTAGCTGGTACCAAGAGACCCAGTACTTC. The full variable domain, with the rest looked up from reference TRBV18 and TRBJ2-5, is NAGVMQNPRHLVRRRGQEARLRCSPMKGHSHVYWYRQLPEEGLKFMVYLQKENIIDESGMPKERFSAEFPKEGPSILRIQQVVRGDSAAYFCASSTTSWYQETQYFGPGTRLLVL.

This sequence joins TRBV24-1 and TRBJ1-2, with 8 bases identical to TRBD1. Germline V CDR1 and CDR2: KGHDR, SFDVKD. CDR3 length: 13 amino acids. Germline trimming cut 6 bases from V and 2 bases from J; bases unmatched to any gene: 1. The CDR3, as DNA: TGTGCCACCAGTAGGACAGGGAACTATGGCTACACCTTC. Protein: CATSRTGNYGYTF.

The rearrangement uses TRBV19 and TRBJ2-1; 9 bases fit TRBD1. CDR1 is LNHDA and CDR2 is SQIVND in the germline V gene (reference sequence). V gave up 4 bases and J gave up 5 bases; unmatched junction bases: 6. The CDR3 spans 15 residues. The CDR3 DNA reads as TGTGCCAGTAGTACGGGACAGGGAAGAAACAATGAGCAGTTCTTC. This sequence encodes CASSTGQGRNNEQFF.

The V gene is TRBV3-1 (or the pseudogene TRBV3-2), the J gene TRBJ1-2; D gene ambiguous. Germline assignment: CDR1 LGHDT and CDR2 YNNKEL (reference sequence). This CDR3 has 16 residues. V was trimmed by 4 bases and J by 0 bases, leaving 15 bases between them. Here the CDR3 DNA reads TGTGCCAGCAGCCGTCTTCCCCAGGCCGCTAACTATGGCTACACCTTC. Protein product: CASSRLPQAANYGYTF.

The V gene is TRBV28, the J gene TRBJ1-2; TRBD1 might be the D (6 bases). The germline gives CDR1 MDHEN, CDR2 SYDVKM. CDR3 length: 15 residues. V lost 1 base, J lost 8 bases, and 17 bases lay in between. CDR3 residues: CASSLSMGALLGYTF. CDR3 nucleotide sequence: TGTGCCAGCAGTTTATCGATGGGGGCCCTTCTAGGCTACACCTTC.

The rearrangement joins TRBV2 to TRBJ1-1, with 9 bases that match TRBD1. Trimming removed 6 bases from V and 5 bases from J; junction bases left unmatched: 13. Looked up from germline, CDR1 is SNHLY and CDR2 is FYNNEI. The CDR3 spans 16 residues. CDR3 coding DNA: TGTGCCAGCAGGGGTCCCGGGACAGGGAAGGGTACTGAAGCTTTCTTT. Translation gives CASRGPGTGKGTEAFF.

The gene calls are TRBV5-1 and TRBJ1-6; 7 bases are a match to TRBD1. V was pared by 1 base and J by 10 bases, with 5 bases of the junction left unmatched. The germline V gene has CDR1 SGHRS and CDR2 YFSETQ. CDR3 length: 14 residues. The CDR3 loop reads CASSLYQGGSPLHF. The CDR3 DNA follows: TGCGCCAGCAGCTTGTATCAGGGGGGCTCACCCCTCCACTTT.

V and J are TRBV4-1 and TRBJ2-3; 9 positions match TRBD2. J lost 5 bases, V lost 5 bases, and 8 bases had no gene match. CDR1 and CDR2 (germline): MGHRA, YSYEKL. This CDR3 spans 15 amino acids. DNA of the CDR3: TGCGCCAGCAGCGGATCTAGCGGGGCGTTAGATACGCAGTATTTT. The encoded protein is CASSGSSGALDTQYF.

The rearrangement uses TRBV27 and TRBJ1-2, with D perhaps TRBD1 (6 bases). V dropped 10 bases and J dropped 6 bases, with 24 bases sitting between them. Germline loops: CDR1 MNHEY, CDR2 SMNVEV (reference sequence). This CDR3 spans 15 amino acids. CDR3 in DNA: TGTGCCACCTCCCGAGGGGGTTTTAATGGGGATGGCTACACCTTC. As protein: CATSRGGFNGDGYTF.

The chain uses TRBV10-3 and TRBJ2-1; a possible D gene is TRBD2 (5 bases). Between the trimmed V and J ends, which lost 10 bases and 5 bases, there was a span of 15 bases. CDR3 length equals 13 residues. The germline gives CDR1 ENHRY, CDR2 SYGVKD. The DNA of the CDR3 is TGTGCCAATTCGGGAACACGTGACAATGAGCAGTTCTTC. Protein: CANSGTRDNEQFF.

The chain combines TRBV12-3 or TRBV12-4 with TRBJ2-7; maybe TRBD1 (6 bases). This CDR3 contains 13 residues. Trimming removed 5 bases from V and 6 bases from J, with 14 bases in between. CDR3 amino acids: CASSRLGAIEQYF. The CDR3 DNA reads TGTGCCAGCAGTCGACTGGGGGCAATCGAGCAGTACTTC.

J is TRBJ1-1 and V is TRBV3-1 (or the pseudogene TRBV3-2); the D gene is possibly TRBD1 (5 bases). The CDR3 has 14 amino acids. Germline V gene data show CDR1 as LGHDT and CDR2 as YNNKEL (reference sequence). Between the trimmed V and J ends, which lost 2 bases and 4 bases, there was a span of 11 bases. The CDR3 nucleotides read TGTGCCAGCAGCCAATTTGCGGGGCCCACTGAAGCTTTCTTT. It yields the protein CASSQFAGPTEAFF.

The chain carries TRBV5-6 and TRBJ1-1, with 7 bases that match TRBD1. J lost 0 bases, V lost 5 bases, and 4 bases had no gene match. The CDR3 covers 14 residues. In germline, CDR1 is SGHDT, CDR2 YYEEEE. The CDR3 bases are TGTGCCAGCAGTTGGGACAGAGTGAACACTGAAGCTTTCTTT. This translates into CASSWDRVNTEAFF. The full variable domain, rest sourced from reference TRBV5-6 and TRBJ1-1, is DAGVTQSPTHLIKTRGQQVTLRCSPKSGHDTVSWYQQALGQGPQFIFQYYEEEERQRGNFPDRFSGHQFPNYSSELNVNALLLGDSALYLCASSWDRVNTEAFFGQGTRLTVV.

The chain combines TRBV7-9 with TRBJ1-2, with D maybe TRBD1 (5 bases). The germline V gene has CDR1 SEHNR and CDR2 FQNEAQ (reference sequence). The CDR3 consists of 14 residues. Trimming cost V 0 bases and J 4 bases, with 9 bases left between them. CDR3 coding DNA: TGTGCCAGCAGCTTAGCGGGGCTGAGCTATGGCTACACCTTC. This encodes CASSLAGLSYGYTF.

The chain combines TRBV6-5 with TRBJ2-5, with TRBD2 identical over 12 bases. CDR1 and CDR2 from the germline V gene are MNHEY and SVGAGI. After removal of 6 bases from V and 2 bases from J, the junction contained 4 bases not matched to a gene. This CDR3 contains 15 residues. CDR3 nucleotides: TGTGCCAGCAGCCGCGGACTAGCGGGACAAGAGACCCAGTACTTC. This translates into CASSRGLAGQETQYF.

This clone has a single count. The chain joins TRBV18 to TRBJ2-2; D call uncertain. The CDR3 is 13 amino acids. V was pared by 6 bases and J by 4 bases, with 9 bases between. CDR1 and CDR2 (germline): KGHSH, LQKENI. The CDR3 bases are TGTGCCAGCTCGTACAGTACCACCGGGGAGCTGTTTTTT. Its protein is CASSYSTTGELFF. Drawing the rest from reference TRBV18 and TRBJ2-2, the complete variable domain is NAGVMQNPRHLVRRRGQEARLRCSPMKGHSHVYWYRQLPEEGLKFMVYLQKENIIDESGMPKERFSAEFPKEGPSILRIQQVVRGDSAAYFCASSYSTTGELFFGEGSRLTVL.

The V call is TRBV19, the J call TRBJ1-2; D uncertain. The CDR3 loop spans 13 amino acids. V was shortened by 3 bases and J by 8 bases, with 13 bases between the two germline ends. CDR1 LNHDA and CDR2 SQIVND come from the germline V gene (reference sequence). The CDR3 bases are TGTGCCAGTAGTATCTCGGACTTCAAGGGCTACACCTTC. Its translation is CASSISDFKGYTF.

This sequence joins TRBV4-1 and TRBJ2-1; D is unclear. Trimming shortened V by 5 bases and J by 3 bases, and 8 bases separated the two germline ends. The germline CDR1 and CDR2 sequences are MGHRA and YSYEKL. CDR3 length: 13 amino acids. The CDR3 is CASSAPLYNEQFF. CDR3 nucleotide sequence: TGCGCCAGCAGCGCGCCCCTCTACAATGAGCAGTTCTTC.

J is TRBJ1-1 and V is TRBV6-2 or TRBV6-3; 12 bases match TRBD1. Per the germline V gene, CDR1 is MNHEY and CDR2 is SVGEGT. Trimming removed 6 bases from V and 2 bases from J; junction bases left unmatched: 4. This CDR3 is built from 15 residues. CDR3: CASSPGTGGNTEAFF. CDR3 in DNA: TGTGCCAGCAGCCCCGGGACAGGGGGCAACACTGAAGCTTTCTTT.

The chain carries TRBV19 and TRBJ2-7, with TRBD2 identical over 9 bases. CDR1 and CDR2 from the germline V gene are LNHDA and SQIVND (reference sequence). V shed 0 bases, J shed 2 bases, and the junction held 11 bases outside the gene matches. The CDR3 contains 18 residues. The chain's CDR3 is CASSIDPPGLAIPYEQYF. CDR3 bases: TGTGCCAGTAGTATAGATCCCCCGGGACTAGCCATTCCCTACGAGCAGTACTTC. The variable domain in full, with the rest retrieved from reference TRBV19 and TRBJ2-7, is DGGITQSPKYLFRKEGQNVTLSCEQNLNHDAMYWYRQDPGQGLRLIYYSQIVNDFQKGDIAEGYSVSREKKESFPLTVTSAQKNPTAFYLCASSIDPPGLAIPYEQYFGPGTRLTVT.

The rearrangement joins TRBV5-1 to TRBJ1-3, with D uncertain. The length of the CDR3 is 15 residues. CDR1 is SGHRS, CDR2 YFSETQ, per germline. V lost 2 bases and J lost 0, with 9 bases in between. CDR3 amino acids: CASSFSVGSGNTIYF. For the CDR3, the DNA is TGCGCCAGCAGCTTTTCGGTCGGCTCTGGAAACACCATATATTTT.